Each of the 28 T cell receptor beta chains below was sequenced from the same sample in a study of blood T cells in healthy people across ages. A second about 6 to 12 cycle PCR used barcoded and J-beta primers. MiXCR, run by TCRdb on the 5' RACE reads, gives a single entry per CDR3 protein. Among around 520,000 distinct CDR3 sequences listed, roughly a quarter were seen once. This same sample was also part of a study on T cells of mothers and their children.

The specimen was blood. Receptors originate from a boy between 2 and 15 years old in good health.

This clonotype was recorded a few times. The chain employs TRBV9 and TRBJ2-1, with TRBD2 matching over 7 bases. The trim removed 0 bases at V and 0 bases at J, leaving 3 bases unmatched. This CDR3 spans 16 amino acids. Germline loops: CDR1 SGDLS, CDR2 YYNGEE. The CDR3 region is CASSVGGRGSYNEQFF. CDR3 sequence (DNA): TGTGCCAGCAGCGTAGGAGGGAGGGGCTCCTACAATGAGCAGTTCTTC. Using reference TRBV9 and TRBJ2-1 for the parts outside the CDR3, the full variable domain is DSGVTQTPKHLITATGQRVTLRCSPRSGDLSVYWYQQSLDQGLQFLIQYYNGEERAKGNILERFSAQQFPDLHSELNLSSLELGDSALYFCASSVGGRGSYNEQFFGPGTRLTVL.

This chain joins TRBV6-2 or TRBV6-3 and TRBJ2-2; D call uncertain. Looked up from germline, CDR1 is MNHEY and CDR2 is SVGEGT. V was cut by 7 bases and J by 4 bases, with 10 bases left in between. The CDR3 extends over 13 amino acids. CDR3 in amino acids: CASTLPLTGELFF. The CDR3 coding sequence is TGTGCCAGCACCCTACCGCTCACCGGGGAGCTGTTTTTT.

The chain has TRBV12-3 or TRBV12-4 and TRBJ1-3; 8 nucleotides line up with TRBD1. The CDR3 totals 13 residues. Trimming took 5 bases from V and 8 from J; bases not matched to a gene: 5. As DNA, the CDR3 is TGTGCCAGCAGTCTACAGGGGGAGGACACCATATATTTT. It is translated as CASSLQGEDTIYF.

This clonotype was detected only a few times. The chain has TRBV9 and TRBJ2-7; no clear D gene. CDR1 is SGDLS, CDR2 YYNGEE, per germline. Deletions cut 0 bases from V and 6 bases from J, with 10 bases between. The CDR3 is 13 amino acids. The CDR3: CASSVGVQPEQYF. The CDR3 coding sequence is TGTGCCAGCAGCGTAGGGGTACAGCCCGAGCAGTACTTC.

This clonotype has at least ten counts. An end of the junction differs from the germline gene, which may be a read error. The rearrangement joins TRBV5-1 to TRBJ1-3, with D hard to call. The CDR3 loop spans 14 amino acids. Germline V gene sequence: CDR1 SGHRS, CDR2 YFSETQ. The CDR3: CASSLGSSGNTIYF. In nucleotides, the CDR3 is TGTGCCAGCAGTTTAGGCAGCTCTGGAAACACCATATATTTT.

The chain joins TRBV21-1 to TRBJ2-5. TRBV21-1 is termed a pseudogene. The CDR3 runs 14 residues. CDR3 region: CASSKTDLQETQYF. CDR3 DNA sequence: TGTGCCAGCAGCAAGACGGACCTGCAAGAGACCCAGTACTTC.

The chain combines TRBV18 with TRBJ1-1, with D possibly TRBD1 on 5 matching bases. Between the trimmed V and J ends, which lost 5 bases and 1 base, there was a span of 23 bases. The CDR3 is 18 residues long. Germline lookup yields CDR1 KGHSH and CDR2 LQKENI. This chain's CDR3 is CASSSISTVVKPNTEAFF. The CDR3 DNA follows: TGTGCCAGCTCATCCATCTCGACAGTCGTCAAACCGAACACTGAAGCTTTCTTT.

The J gene is TRBJ2-1, the V gene TRBV10-3; 7 bases map to TRBD1. CDR3 size: 17 residues. The V segment lost 1 base and the J segment 4 bases; nucleotides outside the gene matches: 10. The germline CDR1 and CDR2 sequences are ENHRY and SYGVKD. CDR3 sequence (DNA): TGTGCCATCAGTGAGTATCGGGGACAGTCGAAATACAATGAGCAGTTCTTC. Protein product: CAISEYRGQSKYNEQFF.

The CDR3 DNA follows: TGTGCCAGCAGCTGGATACGGACAGAAGGATATGGCTACACCTTC. Translating gives CASSWIRTEGYGYTF. The chain combines TRBV12-3 or TRBV12-4 with TRBJ1-2; tentative D call: TRBD1 (6 bases). The CDR3 totals 15 residues. Trimming removed 6 bases from V and 5 bases from J, with 19 bases in between.

This clonotype was observed a handful of times. The junction shows a germline mismatch at one end, possibly a read error. The CDR3 here is CASSVGPGMNTEVFF. Here the CDR3 DNA reads TGTGCCAGCAGCGTAGGGCCGGGGATGAACACTGAAGTTTTCTTT. The chain is built from TRBV9 and TRBJ1-1; D is ambiguous. The germline V gene has CDR1 SGDLS and CDR2 YYNGEE. The CDR3 loop spans 15 amino acids.

The table lists this clonotype with a few counts. The chain has TRBV19 and TRBJ1-5; D perhaps matches TRBD1 (6 bases). Germline lookup yields CDR1 LNHDA and CDR2 SQIVND (reference sequence). V lost 5 bases and J lost 4, with 12 bases in between. The CDR3 covers 14 residues. The CDR3 DNA is TGTGCCAGTAGTTTTACAGGGAAGAATCAGCCCCAGCATTTT. Its translation is CASSFTGKNQPQHF.

The chain couples TRBV20-1 to TRBJ2-3; 9 positions agree with TRBD2. In germline, CDR1 is DFQATT, CDR2 SNEGSKA (reference sequence). There are 17 residues in the CDR3. V lost 0 bases to trimming and J lost 2 bases; unmatched junction nucleotides: 9. CDR3 in amino acids: CSARDGRAGGLTDTQYF. Here the CDR3 DNA reads TGCAGTGCTAGAGATGGACGAGCGGGAGGTCTCACAGATACGCAGTATTTT.

The CDR3, as DNA: TGTGCCAGCAGCACAGGGGGCGAGGGAGCTGAAGCTTTCTTT. Its translation is CASSTGGEGAEAFF. This sequence joins TRBV9 and TRBJ1-1; 9 bases align to TRBD1. The CDR3 has 14 residues. Germline assignment: CDR1 SGDLS and CDR2 YYNGEE. Germline trimming cut 4 bases from V and 6 bases from J; bases unmatched to any gene: 7.

The V and J genes are TRBV6-1 and TRBJ2-1, with D perhaps TRBD2 (5 bases). The germline gives CDR1 MNHNS, CDR2 SASEGT. V dropped 6 bases and J dropped 1 base, with 16 bases sitting between them. CDR3 length: 16 residues. The CDR3 region is CASREQTILSYNEQFF. The CDR3 DNA reads TGTGCCAGCAGAGAGCAGACTATCCTATCCTACAATGAGCAGTTCTTC.

The V and J genes are TRBV11-2 and TRBJ2-7; D may correspond to TRBD1 or TRBD2 (7 bases each). Trimming took off 5 bases at V and 4 bases at J, with 18 bases between the two ends. Germline CDR1 SGHAT, CDR2 FQNNGV. The CDR3 sequence is 15 residues long. The CDR3 region has the DNA TGTGCCAGCAGCCCGACAGGGAGGGGAGGGTACGAGCAGTACTTC. This encodes CASSPTGRGGYEQYF.

Points on this clonotype: Germline and junction disagree at one end, which may indicate a read error. The chain recombines TRBV29-1 with TRBJ2-5; 11 bases are shared with TRBD2. This CDR3 is built from 14 residues. CDR1 is SQVTM and CDR2 is ANQGSEA in the germline V gene. In DNA form, the CDR3 reads TGCAGCGCCCGCGGGACTAGCGGATGGGAGACCCGGTACTTC. This codes for CSARGTSGWETRYF.

In its sample, this clonotype was seen once. The chain employs TRBV3-1 and TRBJ1-4, with D possibly being TRBD1 (6 bases). Per the germline V gene, CDR1 is LGHDT and CDR2 is YNNKEL (reference sequence). The CDR3 runs 13 residues. With 3 bases removed from V and 7 bases from J, the gap between germline ends came to 9 bases. The CDR3 DNA sequence: TGTGCCAGCAGCCACAGGGGTGGTGAAAAACTGTTTTTT. It yields the protein CASSHRGGEKLFF.

The rearrangement links TRBV28 to TRBJ1-6; D uncertain. Trimming cost V 1 base and J 10 bases, with 11 bases left between them. CDR1 is MDHEN, CDR2 SYDVKM, per germline. The CDR3 consists of 14 residues. CDR3 coding DNA: TGTGCCAGCAGTTTATCACGGACGCGGTCACCCCTCCACTTT. This gives the protein CASSLSRTRSPLHF.

The chain employs TRBV20-1 and TRBJ2-3; D is perhaps TRBD2 (7 bases). Per germline, CDR1 DFQATT and CDR2 SNEGSKA (reference sequence). V dropped 2 bases and J dropped 3 bases, with 18 bases sitting between them. The CDR3 has 16 amino acids. CDR3 DNA sequence: TGCAGTGCTAGATACGGCGGGGGCCGACCTACAGATACGCAGTATTTT. The encoded protein is CSARYGGGRPTDTQYF.

On this clonotype itself: The germline gene is not matched at one end of the junction; a read error may be the cause. The genes are TRBV6-2 or TRBV6-3 and TRBJ2-5; possible D gene TRBD1, 6 bases. The CDR3 runs 12 residues. Germline CDR1 MNHEY, CDR2 SVGEGT. Here the CDR3 DNA reads TGTGCCAGCAGTTACTCGCCTTCAGGGGAGTTCTTC. Translated: CASSYSPSGEFF.

The chain combines TRBV20-1 with TRBJ1-5; possible D gene TRBD1, 5 bases. V lost 1 base and J lost 7, with 11 bases in between. The germline V gene encodes CDR1 DFQATT and CDR2 SNEGSKA (reference sequence). The CDR3 loop spans 13 amino acids. The CDR3 region has the DNA TGCAGTGCTAGAGTGAACAGGCGGCAGCCCCAGCATTTT. Protein sequence: CSARVNRRQPQHF.

This clonotype appeared once. The J gene is TRBJ2-5, the V gene TRBV10-3, with TRBD1 as a possible D gene (5 bases). Germline V gene lookup returns CDR1 ENHRY and CDR2 SYGVKD. V lost 10 bases and J 0 bases, leaving 9 bases between the germline ends. CDR3 length: 12 amino acids. The CDR3 here is CATKTDQETQYF. In DNA, the CDR3 is TGTGCCACTAAGACAGACCAAGAGACCCAGTACTTC.

In nucleotides, the CDR3 is TGTGCCAGCAGCCAACAGGGGTGGAGGGCTGGGGCCAACGTCCTGACTTTC. Amino acid sequence: CASSQQGWRAGANVLTF. The chain joins TRBV7-8 to TRBJ2-6; weak D call: TRBD1 (7 bases). CDR3 size: 17 residues. Looked up from germline, CDR1 is SGHVS and CDR2 is FQNEAQ. Trimming removed 5 bases from V and 2 bases from J, with 16 bases in between. The full variable domain, rest sourced from reference TRBV7-8 and TRBJ2-6, is GAGVSQSPRYKVAKRGQDVALRCDPISGHVSLFWYQQALGQGPEFLTYFQNEAQLDKSGLPSDRFFAERPEGSVSTLKIQRTQQEDSAVYLCASSQQGWRAGANVLTFGAGSRLTVL.

This clonotype was counted between two and nine times. This CDR3 is CASSYSGTGRNTEAFF. For the CDR3, the DNA is TGTGCCAGCAGTTACTCAGGGACAGGGCGTAACACTGAAGCTTTCTTT. This chain joins TRBV6-5 and TRBJ1-1, with TRBD1 identical over 9 bases. After removal of 0 bases from V and 2 bases from J, the junction contained 4 bases not matched to a gene. The CDR3 extends over 16 amino acids. Germline CDR1 and CDR2: MNHEY and SVGAGI.

This clonotype came up a few times. V usage is TRBV29-1 and J usage is TRBJ2-1; 7 bases align to TRBD2. Germline CDR1 is SQVTM and CDR2 is ANQGSEA. The trim removed 3 bases at V and 3 bases at J, leaving 5 bases unmatched. The length of the CDR3 is 14 residues. DNA for the CDR3: TGCAGCGTTGAGGTTCCTAGCGGCTACAATGAGCAGTTCTTC. This encodes CSVEVPSGYNEQFF.

Remarks on this clonotype: A much more abundant neighbour one base away suggests this may be a read error. The rearrangement links TRBV7-9 to TRBJ2-1; 7 nucleotides agree with TRBD1. The CDR3 length is 14 residues. Germline V gene lookup returns CDR1 SEHNR and CDR2 FQNEAQ (reference sequence). The CDR3 sequence: CASSSRDRTYERYF. Here the CDR3 DNA reads TGTGCCAGCAGCTCCCGGGACAGAACCTACGAGCGGTACTTC.

This sequence joins TRBV12-3 or TRBV12-4 and TRBJ2-2; TRBD1 matches at 8 bases. Losses at the gene ends were 10 bases for V and 6 bases for J; bases not matched to a gene: 13. The CDR3 is 15 amino acids. Here the CDR3 DNA reads TGTGCCACCTTACGATACCAGGGGGCACCCGGGGAGCTGTTTTTT. It yields the protein CATLRYQGAPGELFF.

This clonotype has just a few counts. The V and J genes are TRBV20-1 and TRBJ2-7, with D possibly being TRBD1 or TRBD2 (5 bases each). V was pared by 2 bases and J by 0 bases, with 14 bases between. The CDR3 runs 15 residues. In germline, CDR1 is DFQATT, CDR2 SNEGSKA (reference sequence). CDR3 in amino acids: CSARTTSGGSYEQYF. CDR3 in DNA: TGCAGTGCTAGAACCACCTCTGGGGGCTCCTACGAGCAGTACTTC.